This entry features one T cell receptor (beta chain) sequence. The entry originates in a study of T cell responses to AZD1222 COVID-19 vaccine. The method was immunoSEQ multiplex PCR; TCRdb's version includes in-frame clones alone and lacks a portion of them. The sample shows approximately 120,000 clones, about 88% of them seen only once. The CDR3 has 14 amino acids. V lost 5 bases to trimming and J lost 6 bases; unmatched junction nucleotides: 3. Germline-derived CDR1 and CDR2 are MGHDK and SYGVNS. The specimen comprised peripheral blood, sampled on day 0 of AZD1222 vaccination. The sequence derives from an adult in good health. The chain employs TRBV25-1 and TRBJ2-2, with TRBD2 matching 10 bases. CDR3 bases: TGTGCCAGCAGTCGAGCGGGAGGGGCCGGGGAGCTGTTTTTT. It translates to CASSRAGGAGELFF.